The next 17 T cell receptor beta chains were all read from a single sample in a study of cytomegalovirus exposure and HLA in healthy donors. Here immunoSEQ multiplex PCR was the method, and the copy in TCRdb shows in-frame clones only, minus some. The sample lists roughly 200,000 clones; roughly 81% were seen once. The sequencing input was PBMCs. The receptors stem from a woman aged 25 to 39 in good health and CMV-seronegative.

CDR3 sequence: CASSDSSRGGYTF. The CDR3 bases are TGTGCCAGCAGTGACTCGAGTCGTGGTGGCTACACCTTC. This sequence joins TRBV6-4 and TRBJ1-2; D is unclear. The CDR3 totals 13 residues. Germline V lookup: CDR1 MRHNA, CDR2 SNTAGT. Trimming took 0 bases from V and 7 from J, leaving 9 bases between them.

The V and J genes are TRBV27 and TRBJ1-2; D possibly corresponds to TRBD1 (6 bases). Germline V lookup: CDR1 MNHEY, CDR2 SMNVEV (reference sequence). The CDR3 is made up of 17 amino acids. Trimming removed 6 bases from V and 4 bases from J, with 24 bases in between. CDR3 in amino acids: CASSRYRDTPSFYGYTF. The CDR3, as DNA: TGTGCCAGCAGCAGATACCGGGACACCCCTTCCTTCTATGGCTACACCTTC.

This sequence joins TRBV27 and TRBJ2-2, with 10 bases fitting TRBD1. Germline CDR1 and CDR2: MNHEY and SMNVEV (reference sequence). V shed 11 bases and J 8 bases; nucleotides not matched to a gene: 11. The CDR3 is made up of 14 amino acids. CDR3 sequence: CASRPGTGVGELFF. In DNA, the CDR3 is TGTGCCTCCCGTCCTGGGACAGGGGTGGGGGAGCTGTTTTTT.

The chain links TRBV9 to TRBJ1-3, with D possibly being TRBD1 (6 bases). CDR1 is SGDLS, CDR2 YYNGEE, per germline. CDR3 length: 17 amino acids. With 0 bases removed from V and 0 bases from J, the gap between germline ends came to 13 bases. The CDR3 DNA is TGTGCCAGCAGCGTAGTAATGGGGGCCCCCTCTGGAAACACCATATATTTT. The encoded protein is CASSVVMGAPSGNTIYF.

This CDR3 is CASRGDTPSGYTF. The CDR3 DNA reads TGCGCCAGCAGGGGGGACACACCCTCTGGCTACACCTTC. The chain carries TRBV5-1 and TRBJ1-2; maybe TRBD1 (6 bases). The CDR3 extends over 13 amino acids. Germline CDR1 is SGHRS and CDR2 is YFSETQ. Deletions cut 5 bases from V and 7 bases from J, with 15 bases between.

The rearrangement joins TRBV30 to TRBJ2-6; D is uncertain. The V end lost 5 bases, the J end lost 0 bases, and 8 bases lay between the germline ends. The germline V gene has CDR1 GTSNPN and CDR2 SVGIG (reference sequence). The CDR3 has 14 residues. The CDR3 loop is CAWQTASGANVLTF. The CDR3 DNA reads TGTGCCTGGCAAACAGCCTCTGGGGCCAACGTCCTGACTTTC.

The rearrangement uses TRBV5-1 and TRBJ2-3, with 7 nucleotides matching TRBD2. CDR1 is SGHRS and CDR2 is YFSETQ in the germline V gene. CDR3 size: 16 residues. V lost 4 bases and J lost 2; bases outside the gene matches: 10. The CDR3 spells CASSRGGPTSTDTQYF. In DNA, the CDR3 is TGCGCCAGCAGCCGCGGGGGACCAACATCCACAGATACGCAGTATTTT.

This sequence joins TRBV6-6 and TRBJ2-7; D is unclear. V lost 2 bases and J 1 base, leaving 9 bases between the germline ends. This CDR3 is built from 14 residues. Germline values: CDR1 MNHNY, CDR2 SVGAGI (reference sequence). For the CDR3, the DNA is TGTGCCAGCAGTTACAATCACGGTTCCTACGAGCAGTACTTC. It codes for CASSYNHGSYEQYF.

The sample holds one count of this clone. V usage is TRBV6-6 and J usage is TRBJ2-6; D is uncertain. V was cut by 5 bases and J by 1 base, with 3 bases left in between. The CDR3 runs 13 residues. Germline lookup yields CDR1 MNHNY and CDR2 SVGAGI (reference sequence). The CDR3 is CASSTSGANVLTF. CDR3 in DNA: TGTGCCAGCAGTACTTCTGGGGCCAACGTCCTGACTTTC.

The genes are TRBV5-3 and TRBJ2-7, with 9 bases lining up with TRBD2. TRBV5-3 falls under the ORF class, with uncertain function. The CDR3 has 16 residues. V lost 4 bases, J lost 6 bases, and 14 bases stayed unmatched. CDR3 DNA: TGTGCCAGAAGCCCGCTACTCGCGGGAGGGCAGAGCGAGCAGTACTTC. This sequence encodes CARSPLLAGGQSEQYF.

The CDR3 sequence is CASGLGSTGGTEAFF. The CDR3 DNA reads TGTGCTAGTGGTCTCGGATCGACAGGGGGGACTGAAGCTTTCTTT. This sequence joins TRBV12-5 and TRBJ1-1; the match to TRBD1 covers 9 bases. Germline CDR1 LGHNT, CDR2 FRNRAP. With 5 bases clipped from V and 5 bases from J, the junction kept 9 bases outside the gene matches. The CDR3 runs to 15 residues.

The J gene is TRBJ1-5, the V gene TRBV21-1; no check of the table's D call, TRBD1, against the DNA was made. TRBV21-1 corresponds to a pseudogene. The CDR3 consists of 16 residues. CDR3 amino acids: CASSPVRGPFHQPQHF. CDR3 in DNA: TGTGCCAGCAGCCCTGTAAGGGGCCCTTTTCATCAGCCCCAGCATTTT.

This chain joins TRBV9 and TRBJ2-3; D is undetermined. The CDR3 totals 14 residues. The V gene lost 4 bases and the J gene lost 4 bases, with 13 bases spanning the gap. Per the germline V gene, CDR1 is SGDLS and CDR2 is YYNGEE. DNA for the CDR3: TGTGCCAGCAGCCCCCCTTCCCCCGCAGATACGCAGTATTTT. It translates to CASSPPSPADTQYF.

This clone was detected only a few times. The chain couples TRBV5-4 to TRBJ1-6; D is possibly TRBD1 (5 bases). There are 14 residues in the CDR3. Germline V CDR1 and CDR2: SGHNT, YYREEE (reference sequence). V lost 4 bases and J lost 5, with 10 bases in between. This CDR3 reads CASSLDSNNSPLHF. The CDR3 DNA reads as TGTGCCAGCAGCCTTGACAGCAATAATTCACCCCTCCACTTT. The whole variable domain, remainder taken from reference TRBV5-4 and TRBJ1-6, is ETGVTQSPTHLIKTRGQQVTLRCSSQSGHNTVSWYQQALGQGPQFIFQYYREEENGRGNFPPRFSGLQFPNYSSELNVNALELDDSALYLCASSLDSNNSPLHFGNGTRLTVT.

CDR3 sequence (DNA): TGTGCCAGCAGCTTAGGAACTAGCGGGAGAGAAGAGACCCAGTACTTC. Translated, it gives CASSLGTSGREETQYF. The chain uses TRBV7-8 and TRBJ2-5, with 11 bases fitting TRBD2. The trim removed 1 base at V and 3 bases at J, leaving 4 bases unmatched. The CDR3 has 16 residues. Germline V gives CDR1 SGHVS, CDR2 FQNEAQ.

This chain connects TRBV7-6 to TRBJ2-1; the D gene is possibly TRBD2 (5 bases). The V end lost 5 bases, the J end lost 4 bases, and 9 bases lay between the germline ends. The CDR3 length is 13 residues. Germline CDR1 is SGHVS and CDR2 is FNYEAQ. The CDR3 bases are TGTGCCAGCAGCGACACTAGATACAATGAGCAGTTCTTC. Residues: CASSDTRYNEQFF.

This chain uses TRBV5-1 with TRBJ2-5, with 10 bases that match TRBD2. Losses at the gene ends were 0 bases for V and 4 bases for J; bases not matched to a gene: 12. There are 18 residues in the CDR3. Germline V lookup: CDR1 SGHRS, CDR2 YFSETQ. The CDR3: CASSLAYGTSAGAETQYF. In nucleotides, the CDR3 is TGCGCCAGCAGCTTGGCCTATGGGACTAGCGCAGGGGCAGAGACCCAGTACTTC.